The T cell receptor (beta chain) under discussion was sequenced for a study of cytomegalovirus exposure and HLA in healthy donors. A multiplex PCR was run with 60 Vbeta primers and 13 Jbeta primers. TCRdb keeps only in-frame clones here, not all; method: immunoSEQ multiplex PCR. The sample lists under 150,000 clones; 82% were seen once. The study, taken as a whole, reports: The authors reported that TCR beta sequences could predict HLA-A and HLA-B alleles. These predictions were accurate for most subjects in the first cohort. Immune exposure data for these donors was limited to CMV serostatus. Being productive about 87% or about 30% of the time was typical of most TCR beta V segments in an earlier analysis.

A remark on this clone: Antigen specificity is unknown.

This CDR3 region has 14 residues. Per the germline V gene, CDR1 is SGHRS and CDR2 is YFSETQ. V was pared by 0 bases and J by 10 bases, with 1 base of the junction left unmatched. J is TRBJ2-1 and V is TRBV5-1; 13 bases agree with TRBD2. The sample was PBMCs. This TCR derives from a male donor in good health and CMV-seronegative. CDR3 residues: CASSLELAGGEQFF. The DNA for the CDR3 is TGCGCCAGCAGCTTGGAACTAGCGGGAGGGGAGCAGTTCTTC.